Below, 7 T cell receptor beta chains from the same sample are listed, as sequenced in a study of cytomegalovirus exposure and HLA in healthy donors. The study ran its PCR with 60 Vbeta and 13 Jbeta primers. Clones were read by immunoSEQ multiplex PCR, and TCRdb kept only the in-frame ones, dropping some. The repertoire includes 120,000 or so clones, 60% to 80% of them detected once, and roughly 3% sits in the top ten. Sequencing was performed on PBMCs. The receptors stem from a woman between 50 and 59 years old in good health and CMV-seronegative.

This chain joins TRBV30 and TRBJ2-2, with 9 nucleotides matching TRBD2. The CDR3 is 15 residues long. Unmatched junction bases numbered 10, after V lost 8 bases and J lost 3 bases. In germline, CDR1 is GTSNPN, CDR2 SVGIG (reference sequence). The CDR3 bases are TGTGCCGGCCCTAGCGGGACCTTATACACCGGGGAGCTGTTTTTT. Translating gives CAGPSGTLYTGELFF.

The chain carries TRBV6-5 and TRBJ1-2; D uncertain. From germline, CDR1 is MNHEY and CDR2 SVGAGI. This CDR3 spans 13 amino acids. Trimming pared 4 bases from V and 8 bases from J, leaving 14 bases between. CDR3 coding DNA: TGTGCCAGCAGTTTGACCGGGAGTGGAGGCTACACCTTC. It is translated as CASSLTGSGGYTF.

The chain joins TRBV11-2 to TRBJ2-7, with a weak D call TRBD1 (5 bases). From germline, CDR1 is SGHAT and CDR2 FQNNGV. The CDR3 is 16 amino acids. Trimming pared 5 bases from V and 4 bases from J, leaving 21 bases between. The CDR3 DNA reads as TGTGCCAGCAGCCCAGTGGTCCAGGGTGTTAATTACGAGCAGTACTTC. Translating gives CASSPVVQGVNYEQYF.

Only one count was recorded for this clone. The J gene is TRBJ2-1, the V gene TRBV5-1; 14 positions agree with TRBD2. This CDR3 has 17 residues. The V segment lost 1 base and the J segment 6 bases; nucleotides outside the gene matches: 6. The germline V gene encodes CDR1 SGHRS and CDR2 YFSETQ. This CDR3 is CASSLMGLAGEANEQFF. In nucleotides, the CDR3 is TGCGCCAGCAGCTTGATGGGACTAGCGGGAGAGGCCAATGAGCAGTTCTTC. Full variable domain (missing parts from reference TRBV5-1 and TRBJ2-1): KAGVTQTPRYLIKTRGQQVTLSCSPISGHRSVSWYQQTPGQGLQFLFEYFSETQRNKGNFPGRFSGRQFSNSRSEMNVSTLELGDSALYLCASSLMGLAGEANEQFFGPGTRLTVL.

The gene calls are TRBV5-6 and TRBJ1-1, with 7 bases fitting TRBD1. The CDR3 totals 16 residues. Germline lookup yields CDR1 SGHDT and CDR2 YYEEEE. V lost 2 bases to trimming and J lost 1 base; unmatched junction nucleotides: 8. CDR3: CASSFGDSRANTEAFF. The DNA for the CDR3 is TGTGCCAGCAGCTTTGGGGACAGTAGAGCGAACACTGAAGCTTTCTTT.

The chain joins TRBV11-3 to TRBJ2-1; perhaps TRBD2 as D (5 bases). The CDR3 spans 14 residues. The germline CDR1 and CDR2 sequences are SGHNT and YENEEA. V was trimmed by 5 bases and J by 0 bases, leaving 8 bases between them. CDR3 coding DNA: TGTGCCAGCAGCGCTACTAGCTCCTACAATGAGCAGTTCTTC. It encodes CASSATSSYNEQFF.

J is TRBJ1-1 and V is TRBV7-2, with D unclear. The CDR3 has 13 amino acids. Trimming removed 6 bases from V and 1 base from J, with 9 bases in between. The germline gives CDR1 SGHTA, CDR2 FQGNSA. CDR3: CTSRRSKNTEAFF. CDR3 sequence (DNA): TGTACCAGCAGGAGATCAAAGAACACTGAAGCTTTCTTT.